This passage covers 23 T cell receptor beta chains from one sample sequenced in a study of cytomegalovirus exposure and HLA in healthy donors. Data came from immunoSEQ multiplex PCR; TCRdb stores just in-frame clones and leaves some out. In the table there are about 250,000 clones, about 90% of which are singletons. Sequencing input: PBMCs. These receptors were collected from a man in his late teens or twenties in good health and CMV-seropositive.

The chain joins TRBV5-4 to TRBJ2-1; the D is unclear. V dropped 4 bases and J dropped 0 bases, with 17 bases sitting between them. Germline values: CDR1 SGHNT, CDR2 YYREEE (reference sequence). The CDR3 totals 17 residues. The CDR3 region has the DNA TGTGCCAGCAGCCCTCGTCAGTTGGGGTTCTCCTACAATGAGCAGTTCTTC. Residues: CASSPRQLGFSYNEQFF.

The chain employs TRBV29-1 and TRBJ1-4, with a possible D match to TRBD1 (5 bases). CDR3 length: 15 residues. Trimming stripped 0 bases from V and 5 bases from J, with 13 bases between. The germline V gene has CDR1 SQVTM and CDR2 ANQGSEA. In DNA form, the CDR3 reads TGCAGCGTTGAAGAAGGGGCAGGGTGGAATGAAAAACTGTTTTTT. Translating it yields CSVEEGAGWNEKLFF.

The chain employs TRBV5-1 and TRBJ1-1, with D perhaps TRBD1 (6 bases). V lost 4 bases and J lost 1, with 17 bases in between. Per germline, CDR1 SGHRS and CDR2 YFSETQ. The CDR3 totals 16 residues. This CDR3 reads CASSPPGQSTNTEAFF. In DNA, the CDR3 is TGCGCCAGCAGCCCCCCGGGACAAAGTACGAACACTGAAGCTTTCTTT.

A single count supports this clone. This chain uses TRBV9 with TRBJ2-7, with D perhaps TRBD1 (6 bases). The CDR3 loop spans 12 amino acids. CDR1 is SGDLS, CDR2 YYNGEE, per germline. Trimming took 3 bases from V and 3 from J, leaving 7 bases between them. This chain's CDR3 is CASSADSYEQYF. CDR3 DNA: TGTGCCAGCAGCGCGGACAGCTACGAGCAGTACTTC.

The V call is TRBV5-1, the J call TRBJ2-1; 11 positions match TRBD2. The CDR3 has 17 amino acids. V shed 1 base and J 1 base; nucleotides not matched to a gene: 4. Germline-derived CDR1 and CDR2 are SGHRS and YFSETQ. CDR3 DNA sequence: TGCGCCAGCAGCTTGTACGTAGCGGGAGGGTCCTACAATGAGCAGTTCTTC. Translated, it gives CASSLYVAGGSYNEQFF.

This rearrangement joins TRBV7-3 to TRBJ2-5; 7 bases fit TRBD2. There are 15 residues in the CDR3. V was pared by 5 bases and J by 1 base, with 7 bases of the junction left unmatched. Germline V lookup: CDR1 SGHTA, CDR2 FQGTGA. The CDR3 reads CASSRWGGSQETQYF. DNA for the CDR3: TGTGCCAGCAGCCGCTGGGGGGGTAGCCAAGAGACCCAGTACTTC. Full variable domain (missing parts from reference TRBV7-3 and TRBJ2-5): GAGVSQTPSNKVTEKGKYVELRCDPISGHTALYWYRQSLGQGPEFLIYFQGTGAADDSGLPNDRFFAVRPEGSVSTLKIQRTERGDSAVYLCASSRWGGSQETQYFGPGTRLLVL.

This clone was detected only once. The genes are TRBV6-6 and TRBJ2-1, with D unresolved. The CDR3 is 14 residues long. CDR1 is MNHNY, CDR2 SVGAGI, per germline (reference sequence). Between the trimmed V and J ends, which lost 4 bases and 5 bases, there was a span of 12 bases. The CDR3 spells CASSLLRLHNEQFF. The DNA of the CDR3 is TGTGCCAGCAGTTTACTCAGACTTCACAATGAGCAGTTCTTC.

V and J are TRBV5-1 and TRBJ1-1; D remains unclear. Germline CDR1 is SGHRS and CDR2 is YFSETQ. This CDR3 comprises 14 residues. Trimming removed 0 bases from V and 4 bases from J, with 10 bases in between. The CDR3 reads CASSLEGFSTEAFF. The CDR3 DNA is TGCGCCAGCAGCTTGGAAGGGTTCTCCACTGAAGCTTTCTTT.

The CDR3 loop reads CASLDWTGGTEAFF. In nucleotides, the CDR3 is TGTGCCAGCCTTGATTGGACAGGTGGCACTGAAGCTTTCTTT. The V gene is TRBV2, the J gene TRBJ1-1; TRBD1 agrees at 7 bases. Germline V gives CDR1 SNHLY, CDR2 FYNNEI. This CDR3 has 14 residues. V gave up 8 bases and J gave up 4 bases; unmatched junction bases: 10. Variable domain in full (rest from reference TRBV2 and TRBJ1-1): EPEVTQTPSHQVTQMGQEVILRCVPISNHLYFYWYRQILGQKVEFLVSFYNNEISEKSEIFDDQFSVERPDGSNFTLKIRSTKLEDSAMYFCASLDWTGGTEAFFGQGTRLTVV.

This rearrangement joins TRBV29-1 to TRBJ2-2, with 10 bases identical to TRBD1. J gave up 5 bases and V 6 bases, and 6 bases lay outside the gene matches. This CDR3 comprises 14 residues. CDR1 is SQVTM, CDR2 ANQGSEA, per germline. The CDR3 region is CSVEGQGRTGELFF. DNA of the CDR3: TGCAGCGTCGAGGGACAGGGGCGGACCGGGGAGCTGTTTTTT.

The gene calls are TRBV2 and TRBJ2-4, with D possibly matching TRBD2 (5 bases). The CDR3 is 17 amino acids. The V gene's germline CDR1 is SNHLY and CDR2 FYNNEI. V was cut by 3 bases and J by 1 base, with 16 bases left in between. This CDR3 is CASSDGPNWEAKNIQYF. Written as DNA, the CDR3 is TGTGCCAGCAGTGATGGCCCCAACTGGGAGGCCAAAAACATTCAGTACTTC.

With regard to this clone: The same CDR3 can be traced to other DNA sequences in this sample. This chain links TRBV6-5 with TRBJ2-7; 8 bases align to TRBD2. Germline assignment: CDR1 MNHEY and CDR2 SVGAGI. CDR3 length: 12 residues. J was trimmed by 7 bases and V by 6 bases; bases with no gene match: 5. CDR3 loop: CASSTGGGEQYF. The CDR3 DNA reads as TGTGCCAGCAGCACCGGCGGGGGGGAGCAGTACTTC.

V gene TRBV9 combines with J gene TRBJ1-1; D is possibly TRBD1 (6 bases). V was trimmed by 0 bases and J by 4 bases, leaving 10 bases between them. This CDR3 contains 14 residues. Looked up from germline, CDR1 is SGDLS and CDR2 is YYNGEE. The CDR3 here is CASSVAARGTEAFF. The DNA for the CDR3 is TGTGCCAGCAGCGTAGCTGCCAGGGGCACTGAAGCTTTCTTT.

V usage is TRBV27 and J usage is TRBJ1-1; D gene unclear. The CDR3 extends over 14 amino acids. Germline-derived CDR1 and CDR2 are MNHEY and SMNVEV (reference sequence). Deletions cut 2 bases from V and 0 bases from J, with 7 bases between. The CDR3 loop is CASSLVGVNTEAFF. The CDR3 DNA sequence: TGTGCCAGCAGTTTAGTGGGAGTGAACACTGAAGCTTTCTTT.

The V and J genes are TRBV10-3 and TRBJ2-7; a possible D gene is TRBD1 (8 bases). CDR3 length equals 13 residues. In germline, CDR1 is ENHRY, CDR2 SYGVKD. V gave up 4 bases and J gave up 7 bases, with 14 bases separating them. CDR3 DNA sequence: TGTGCCATCAGTGGGTTACAGGGGGGGGAGCAGTACTTC. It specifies CAISGLQGGEQYF.

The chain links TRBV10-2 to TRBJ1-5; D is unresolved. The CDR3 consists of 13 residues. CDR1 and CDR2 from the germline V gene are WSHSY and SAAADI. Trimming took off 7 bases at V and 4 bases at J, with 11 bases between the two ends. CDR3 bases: TGCGCCAGCAAAGGAACAATAAATCAGCCCCAGCATTTT. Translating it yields CASKGTINQPQHF.

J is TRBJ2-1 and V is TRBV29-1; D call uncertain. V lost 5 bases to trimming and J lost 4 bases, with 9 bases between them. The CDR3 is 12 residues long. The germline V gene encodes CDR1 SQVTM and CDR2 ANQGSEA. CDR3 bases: TGCAGCGTTTACCCAGCGTACAATGAGCAGTTCTTC. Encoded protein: CSVYPAYNEQFF.

The CDR3 region is CASTPFPLLPTDTQYF. The CDR3 coding sequence is TGTGCCAGTACCCCTTTCCCACTCCTCCCCACAGATACGCAGTATTTT. This chain uses TRBV19 with TRBJ2-3, with D uncertain. Germline V CDR1 and CDR2: LNHDA, SQIVND (reference sequence). CDR3 length: 16 amino acids. Trimming stripped 7 bases from V and 2 bases from J, with 19 bases between.

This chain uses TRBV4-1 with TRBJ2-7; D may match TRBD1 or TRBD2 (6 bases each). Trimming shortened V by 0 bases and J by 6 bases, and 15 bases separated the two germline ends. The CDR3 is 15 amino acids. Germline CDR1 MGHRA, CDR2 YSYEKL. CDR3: CASSQDRGGDVEQYF. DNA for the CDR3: TGCGCCAGCAGCCAAGACAGGGGCGGGGACGTCGAGCAGTACTTC.

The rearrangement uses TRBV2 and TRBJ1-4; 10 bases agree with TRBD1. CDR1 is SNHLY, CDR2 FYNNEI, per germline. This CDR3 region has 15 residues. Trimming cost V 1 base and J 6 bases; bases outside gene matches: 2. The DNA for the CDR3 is TGTGCCAGCAGTGAAGGGACAGGGGGTTATGAAAAACTGTTTTTT. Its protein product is CASSEGTGGYEKLFF. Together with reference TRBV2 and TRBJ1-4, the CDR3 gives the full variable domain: EPEVTQTPSHQVTQMGQEVILRCVPISNHLYFYWYRQILGQKVEFLVSFYNNEISEKSEIFDDQFSVERPDGSNFTLKIRSTKLEDSAMYFCASSEGTGGYEKLFFGSGTQLSVL.

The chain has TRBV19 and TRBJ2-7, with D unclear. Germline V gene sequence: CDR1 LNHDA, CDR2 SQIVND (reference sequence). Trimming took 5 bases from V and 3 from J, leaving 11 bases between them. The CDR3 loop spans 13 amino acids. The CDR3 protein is CASSLNPVYEQYF. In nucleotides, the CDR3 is TGTGCCAGTAGTCTGAACCCAGTCTACGAGCAGTACTTC.

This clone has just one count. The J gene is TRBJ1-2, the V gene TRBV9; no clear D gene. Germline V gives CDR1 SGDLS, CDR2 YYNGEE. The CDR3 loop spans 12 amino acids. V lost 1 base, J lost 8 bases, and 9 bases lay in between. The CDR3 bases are TGTGCCAGCAGCGTACCGGCTCGAGGCTACACCTTC. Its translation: CASSVPARGYTF.

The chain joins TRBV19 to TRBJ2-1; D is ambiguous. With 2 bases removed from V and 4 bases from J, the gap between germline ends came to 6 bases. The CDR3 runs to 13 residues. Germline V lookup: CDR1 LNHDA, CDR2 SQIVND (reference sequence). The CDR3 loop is CASSISGYNEQFF. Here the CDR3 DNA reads TGTGCCAGTAGTATATCGGGTTACAATGAGCAGTTCTTC.